The rows below give T cell receptor beta chains drawn from one sample of a study of blood T cells in healthy people across ages. TCRdb reprocessed the 5' RACE reads via MiXCR and lists one record per CDR3 protein. Of 550,000 to 700,000 distinct CDR3 sequences listed, 27% are singletons. Sequenced sample: blood. Receptors originate from a woman in her 70s in good health. The CDR3 runs from the conserved cysteine through the conserved F or W. D genes are given only for firm matches. Clone size is shown for a subset of rows, as once, few, many or a class of expanded clone.

v_call,cdr3_length,j_call,d_call,clone_size,cdr3_aa,cdr3_nt
TRBV20-1,14,TRBJ1-4,TRBD1,few,CSARDARGGEKLFF,TGCAGTGCTAGAGATGCCAGGGGGGGTGAAAAACTGTTTTTT
TRBV3-1,16,TRBJ2-2,NA,NA,CASSPRSGGHTGELFF,TGTGCCAGCAGCCCCCGGTCAGGGGGGCACACCGGGGAGCTGTTTTTT
TRBV7-2,16,TRBJ1-6,TRBD1,few,CASSLAWTGSNSPLHF,TGTGCCAGCAGCTTAGCGTGGACAGGGAGTAATTCACCCCTCCACTTT
TRBV18,15,TRBJ2-1,TRBD2,few,CASSPGRGAYNEQFF,TGTGCCAGCTCACCAGGGCGGGGGGCCTACAATGAGCAGTTCTTC
TRBV5-1,14,TRBJ2-5,NA,NA,CASSLVSASETQYF,TGCGCCAGCAGCTTGGTTTCGGCATCAGAGACCCAGTACTTC
TRBV20-1,13,TRBJ1-2,NA,few,CSASTTNREGYTF,TGCAGTGCTTCAACTACTAACAGGGAGGGCTACACCTTC
TRBV5-1,15,TRBJ2-5,NA,NA,CASSLGAGPQETQYF,TGCGCCAGCAGCTTGGGGGCGGGCCCACAAGAGACCCAGTACTTC
TRBV5-1,16,TRBJ2-5,TRBD2,NA,CASSLAGSGDQETQYF,TGCGCCAGCAGCTTGGCCGGGAGCGGGGACCAAGAGACCCAGTACTTC
TRBV5-1,12,TRBJ2-1,NA,few,CASHILDNEQFF,TGCGCCAGCCATATACTAGACAATGAGCAGTTCTTC
TRBV12-3/TRBV12-4,14,TRBJ2-1,TRBD2,NA,CAGTSGGPYNEQFF,TGTGCCGGAACTAGCGGGGGCCCATACAATGAGCAGTTCTTC
TRBV5-1,15,TRBJ2-5,NA,NA,CASSFSTREEETQCF,TGCGCCAGCAGCTTTTCGACTAGGGAAGAAGAGACCCAGTGCTTC
TRBV6-1,16,TRBJ2-7,TRBD1,NA,CASSRDGQGATYEQYF,TGTGCCAGCAGTCGAGACGGACAGGGGGCAACCTACGAGCAGTACTTC
TRBV7-4,17,TRBJ2-1,TRBD2,many,CASSFPSRTRSYNEQFF,TGTGCCAGCAGCTTCCCGTCGAGGACTAGATCCTACAATGAGCAGTTCTTC
TRBV3-1,11,TRBJ2-7,NA,few,CASGLSYEQYF,TGTGCCAGCGGACTTTCCTACGAGCAGTACTTC
TRBV4-2,17,TRBJ2-7,NA,NA,CASSQDGTSGLSYEQYF,TGTGCCAGCAGCCAAGATGGGACCAGCGGGCTCTCCTACGAGCAGTACTTC
TRBV5-1,14,TRBJ2-1,TRBD1,few,CASSRGQTYNEQFF,TGCGCCAGCAGCCGGGGACAGACTTACAATGAGCAGTTCTTC
TRBV3-1,16,TRBJ2-1,TRBD2,NA,CASREALAGLSGEQFF,TGTGCCAGCAGAGAAGCACTAGCGGGGCTGAGTGGGGAGCAGTTCTTC
TRBV20-1,13,TRBJ1-2,TRBD1,few,CSASRGTGYGYTF,TGCAGTGCTAGTAGAGGGACAGGGTACGGCTACACCTTC
TRBV6-1,12,TRBJ2-1,NA,NA,CASSAQGNEQFF,TGTGCCAGCAGTGCGCAGGGCAATGAGCAGTTCTTC
TRBV5-5,15,TRBJ1-1,TRBD1,NA,CASSLGDRAYTEAFF,TGTGCCAGCAGCTTGGGGGACAGGGCTTACACTGAAGCTTTCTTT
TRBV5-4,15,TRBJ2-7,TRBD2,few,CASSPEAGAFNEQYF,TGTGCCAGCAGCCCGGAAGCGGGGGCGTTCAACGAGCAGTACTTC
TRBV24-1,13,TRBJ2-5,TRBD2,NA,CATAIGGQETQYF,TGTGCCACTGCTATCGGGGGGCAAGAGACCCAGTACTTC
TRBV6-2/TRBV6-3,11,TRBJ2-5,NA,few,CATRGGETQYF,TGTGCCACCCGGGGTGGAGAGACCCAGTACTTC
TRBV5-1,14,TRBJ1-1,NA,few,CTSSLVPEGTEAFF,TGCACCAGCAGCTTGGTCCCCGAGGGGACTGAAGCTTTCTTT
TRBV6-5,15,TRBJ1-5,TRBD1,many,CASRIRTGVNQPQHF,TGTGCCAGCAGAATAAGGACAGGGGTGAATCAGCCCCAGCATTTT
TRBV27,17,TRBJ2-3,TRBD2,few,CASSLSATSGGTDTQYF,TGTGCCAGCAGTTTATCTGCAACTAGCGGGGGAACAGATACGCAGTATTTT
TRBV12-5,12,TRBJ1-1,NA,NA,CASGPRSDEAFF,TGTGCTAGTGGTCCCAGAAGTGATGAAGCTTTCTTT
TRBV6-1,13,TRBJ2-7,NA,NA,CASRWDIPYEQYF,TGTGCCAGCAGGTGGGACATTCCGTACGAGCAGTACTTC
TRBV5-1,15,TRBJ2-3,TRBD2,NA,CASSTASGGADTQYF,TGCGCCAGCAGCACGGCTAGCGGGGGGGCAGATACGCAGTATTTT
TRBV15,15,TRBJ1-5,NA,NA,CATSKREVSNQPQHF,TGTGCCACCAGCAAAAGGGAAGTTAGCAATCAGCCCCAGCATTTT
TRBV5-1,13,TRBJ1-1,NA,few,CASSAAGATEAFF,TGCGCCAGCAGCGCCGCAGGGGCCACTGAAGCTTTCTTT
TRBV6-2/TRBV6-3,12,TRBJ2-5,NA,NA,CASSKVRETQYF,TGTGCCAGCAGCAAGGTCAGGGAGACCCAGTACTTC
TRBV7-2,15,TRBJ2-2,NA,few,CASSSFPPNTGELFF,TGTGCCAGCAGCTCGTTCCCACCGAACACCGGGGAGCTGTTTTTT
TRBV5-1,13,TRBJ2-5,NA,NA,CASRREIQETQYF,TGCGCCAGCAGAAGGGAGATCCAAGAGACCCAGTACTTC
TRBV7-9,16,TRBJ1-1,NA,few,CASSLGGTTGRAEAFF,TGTGCCAGCAGCTTAGGGGGGACAACCGGAAGGGCTGAAGCTTTCTTT
TRBV5-5,14,TRBJ2-1,NA,NA,CASSPRGLDSEQFF,TGTGCCAGCAGCCCACGTGGATTGGATAGTGAGCAGTTCTTC
TRBV9,15,TRBJ1-4,NA,few,CASSVGWGDREKLFF,TGTGCCAGCAGCGTAGGATGGGGGGATCGCGAAAAACTGTTTTTT
TRBV6-1,14,TRBJ2-7,NA,few,CASSEKGVPYEQYF,TGTGCCAGCAGTGAAAAGGGGGTTCCCTACGAGCAGTACTTC
TRBV29-1,13,TRBJ1-2,TRBD1,few,CSVGGQGAQGYTF,TGCAGCGTTGGGGGACAGGGGGCCCAGGGCTACACCTTC
TRBV4-1,13,TRBJ2-7,NA,NA,CASSQRGQSEQYF,TGCGCCAGCAGCCAGAGAGGACAAAGCGAGCAGTACTTC
TRBV18,13,TRBJ2-3,NA,many,CASSPLQADTQYF,TGTGCCAGCTCACCACTGCAGGCAGATACGCAGTATTTT
TRBV20-1,16,TRBJ1-2,TRBD1,NA,CSAIQNIRGLSYGYTF,TGCAGTGCCATTCAAAATATCAGGGGGCTTTCGTATGGCTACACCTTC
TRBV9,14,TRBJ2-1,NA,NA,CASSVSPSYNEQFF,TGTGCCAGCAGCGTATCCCCGTCCTACAATGAGCAGTTCTTC
TRBV29-1,14,TRBJ2-5,NA,few,CSVNPGTSQETQYF,TGCAGCGTGAACCCAGGGACATCACAAGAGACCCAGTACTTC
TRBV5-1,18,TRBJ1-4,NA,few,CASSYFGLKAGFNEKLFF,TGCGCCAGCAGCTATTTCGGTTTAAAGGCGGGCTTTAATGAAAAACTGTTTTTT
TRBV20-1,13,TRBJ2-1,NA,many,CSGTASSYNEQFF,TGCAGTGGAACTGCGAGCTCCTACAATGAGCAGTTCTTC
TRBV20-1,13,TRBJ2-1,NA,NA,CSASVYRNNEQFF,TGCAGTGCCTCCGTATACAGAAACAATGAGCAGTTCTTC
TRBV12-3/TRBV12-4,14,TRBJ1-5,TRBD1,NA,CASSSTGGAQPQHF,TGTGCCAGCAGTTCCACAGGGGGGGCTCAGCCCCAGCATTTT
TRBV12-3/TRBV12-4,15,TRBJ2-5,NA,many,CASGKGSGTQETQYF,TGTGCCAGCGGTAAGGGTTCCGGGACCCAAGAGACCCAGTACTTC
TRBV20-1,15,TRBJ2-1,NA,NA,CSARDQRTTYSEQFF,TGCAGTGCTAGAGATCAGAGGACGACCTACAGTGAGCAGTTCTTC